This T cell receptor (beta chain) was identified in a study of shared clonotypes between healthy human individuals. Naive CD8 populations comprised CD45RO-negative cells positively selected for CCR7, excluding terminally differentiated effector memory CD45RA+ cells. An assay was performed, and its level was deep. Sequencing was performed with immunoSEQ multiplex PCR; in TCRdb, only in-frame clones are kept and a portion is missing. The repertoire holds around 650,000 clones, roughly 96% seen once, with 0.11% in the top ten. J was trimmed by 1 base and V by 3 bases; bases with no gene match: 4. CDR1 is SGHDN and CDR2 is FVKESK in the germline V gene. CDR3 length equals 15 residues.

Sequenced: naive CD8+ T cells sorted from blood. The gene calls are TRBV14 and TRBJ2-3; 7 bases align to TRBD2. The TCR was taken from a woman in her 30s in good health. The CDR3 region is CASSHNREGTDTQYF. The CDR3 region has the DNA TGTGCCAGCAGCCATAATCGGGAGGGCACAGATACGCAGTATTTT.